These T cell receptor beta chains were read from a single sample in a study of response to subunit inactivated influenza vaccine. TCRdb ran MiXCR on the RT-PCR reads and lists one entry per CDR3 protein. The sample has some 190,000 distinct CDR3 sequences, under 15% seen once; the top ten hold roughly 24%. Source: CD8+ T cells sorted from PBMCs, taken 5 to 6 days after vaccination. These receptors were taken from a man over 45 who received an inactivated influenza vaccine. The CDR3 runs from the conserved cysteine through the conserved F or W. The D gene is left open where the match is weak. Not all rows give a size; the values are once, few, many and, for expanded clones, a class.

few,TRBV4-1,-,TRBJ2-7,TGCGCCAGCAGCCAAGTCATCTATACCTACGAGCAGTACTTC,CASSQVIYTYEQYF
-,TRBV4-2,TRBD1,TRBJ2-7,TGTGCCAGCAGCCGGACCCGACAGGGAGCCTACGAGCAGTACTTC,CASSRTRQGAYEQYF
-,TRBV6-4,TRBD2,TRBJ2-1,TGTGCCAGCAGTAAAACTAGCGGGAGGGCCTCCTACAATGAGCAGTTCTTC,CASSKTSGRASYNEQFF
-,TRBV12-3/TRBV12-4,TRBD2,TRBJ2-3,TGTGCCAGCAGTTCGTTAGCGGGACTCACAGATACGCAGTATTTT,CASSSLAGLTDTQYF
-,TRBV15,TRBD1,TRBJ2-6,TGTGCCACCAGCAGCGAACAGGGGTCTGGGGCCAACGTCCTGACTTTC,CATSSEQGSGANVLTF
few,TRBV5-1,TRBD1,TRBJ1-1,TGCGCCAGCAGCCGTGACAGGGTGGGAGAGAACACTGAAGCTTTCTTT,CASSRDRVGENTEAFF
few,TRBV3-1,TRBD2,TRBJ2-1,TGTGCCAGCAGTCTCGGGACTAGCGGGAGACATGAGCAGTTCTTC,CASSLGTSGRHEQFF
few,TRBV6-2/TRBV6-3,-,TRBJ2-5,TGTGCCAGCTCCGGGACGGAGCAAGAGACCCAGTACTTC,CASSGTEQETQYF
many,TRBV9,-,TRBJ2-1,TGTGCCAGCAGCGTAGAGGGAGGGGGGAATGAGCAGTTCTTC,CASSVEGGGNEQFF
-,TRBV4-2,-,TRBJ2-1,TGTGCCAGCAGCCAATACAACAATGAGCAGTTCTTC,CASSQYNNEQFF
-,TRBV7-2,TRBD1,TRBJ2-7,TGTGCCAGCAGCCCGATATTAGTAGGACAGGGCTCCTACGAGCAGTACTTC,CASSPILVGQGSYEQYF
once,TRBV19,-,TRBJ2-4,TGTGCCAGTTCCAAGACCCCAAGGACAGATCGCCAAAACATTCAGTACTTC,CASSKTPRTDRQNIQYF
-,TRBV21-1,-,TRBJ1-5,TGTGCCAGCAGCAAAGGGGATGGGGGGCTCGGACAGCCCCAGCATTTT,CASSKGDGGLGQPQHF
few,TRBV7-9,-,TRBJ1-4,TGTGCCAGCAGCCCGCCGCGGGGGTCAACTAATGAAAAACTGTTTTTT,CASSPPRGSTNEKLFF
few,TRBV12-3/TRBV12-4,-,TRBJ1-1,TGTGCCAGCAGGATTTATCCTGGACTGAACACTGAAGCTTTCTTT,CASRIYPGLNTEAFF
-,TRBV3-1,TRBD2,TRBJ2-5,TGTGCCAGCAGCCCTCGACTAGCGGGCACCCAAGAGACCCAGTACTTC,CASSPRLAGTQETQYF
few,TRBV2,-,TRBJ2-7,TGTGCCAACAGGGCCAGGTCAGGGAGCTCCTACGAGCAGTACTTC,CANRARSGSSYEQYF
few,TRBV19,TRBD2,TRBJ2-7,TGTGCCAGTAGTATTAGACTAGCGGGAGCGGTGGACGAGCAGTACTTC,CASSIRLAGAVDEQYF
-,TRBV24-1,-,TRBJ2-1,TGTGCCACCAGACCGGGGGCCGGGATTGGTGAGCAGTTCTTC,CATRPGAGIGEQFF
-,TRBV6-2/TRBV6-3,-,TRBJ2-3,TGTGCCAGCAGTTACGGGGCTCTCCCCTCCGATACGCAGTATTTT,CASSYGALPSDTQYF
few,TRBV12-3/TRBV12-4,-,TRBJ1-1,TGTGCCAGCAGTTTACCAGGGAGGAACACTGAAGCTTTCTTT,CASSLPGRNTEAFF
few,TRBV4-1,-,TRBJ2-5,TGCGCCAGCAGCCCCCGAGGAGGGAGGGAGACCCAGTACTTC,CASSPRGGRETQYF
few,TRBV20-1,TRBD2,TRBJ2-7,TGCAGTGCTTGCCTGCGGACTAGTCCCTACGAGCAGTACTTC,CSACLRTSPYEQYF
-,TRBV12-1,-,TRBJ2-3,TGTGCCAGCAGCACCGGGCTAGTCTTCACAGATACGCAGTATTTT,CASSTGLVFTDTQYF
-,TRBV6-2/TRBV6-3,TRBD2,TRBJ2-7,TGTGCCAGCAGTTACGGGTTTTTCGAGACTAGCGGGAGGTCCTACGAGCAGTACTTC,CASSYGFFETSGRSYEQYF
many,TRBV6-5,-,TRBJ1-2,TGTGCCAGCAGGCTGGACAACTATGGCTACACCTTC,CASRLDNYGYTF
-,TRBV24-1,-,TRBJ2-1,TGTGCCACCAGTGAGGGCAGGGAATCCGATGAGCAGTTCTTC,CATSEGRESDEQFF
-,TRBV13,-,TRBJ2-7,TGTGCCAGCAGCGCCAGGAGCTCCTACGAGCAGTACTTC,CASSARSSYEQYF
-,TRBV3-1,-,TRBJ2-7,TGTGCCAGCAGCTTGGGAATCACCTACGAGCAGTACTTC,CASSLGITYEQYF
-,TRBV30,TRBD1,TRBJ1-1,TGTGCCTGGATTCATGGTCGACAGGGGAACACTGAAGCTTTCTTT,CAWIHGRQGNTEAFF
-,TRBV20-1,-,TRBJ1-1,TGCAGCGCCTCCCCGTGGGACACTGAAGCTTTCTTT,CSASPWDTEAFF
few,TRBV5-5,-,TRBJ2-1,TGTGCCAGCAGCTTGGAGCACTTTAGCTCCTACAATGAGCAGTTCTTC,CASSLEHFSSYNEQFF
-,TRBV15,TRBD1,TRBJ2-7,TGTGCCACCAGCAGAGATCAATTGGGACAGGGGTACTACGAGCAGTACTTC,CATSRDQLGQGYYEQYF
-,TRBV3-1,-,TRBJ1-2,TGTGCCTCCTCCCAGCAGGTCCGGGGCGTCCGGGCTGGCTACACCTTC,CASSQQVRGVRAGYTF
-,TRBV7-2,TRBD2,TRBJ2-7,TGTGCCAGCAGCCCACTAGCGGGGTCCTACGAGCAGTACTTC,CASSPLAGSYEQYF
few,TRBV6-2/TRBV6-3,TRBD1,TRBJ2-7,TGTGCCAGCAGTTACCCCCCCCCGGGACAGGGAAGGGGCTACGAGCAGTACTTC,CASSYPPPGQGRGYEQYF
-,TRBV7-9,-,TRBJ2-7,TGTGCCAGCAGCGCGAGACAGGTCCCCTCCTACGAGCAGTACTTC,CASSARQVPSYEQYF
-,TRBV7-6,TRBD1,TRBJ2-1,TGTGCCAGCAGCTTAGGGGGACAGAATGAGCAGTTCTTC,CASSLGGQNEQFF
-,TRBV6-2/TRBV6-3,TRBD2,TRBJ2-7,TGTGCCAGCAGTTACCGCAATCCGGGACTAGCGGGCTTAAGCTCCTACGAGCAGTACTTC,CASSYRNPGLAGLSSYEQYF
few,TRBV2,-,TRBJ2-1,TGTGCCAGCAGTGACCGGGGGATTTCCTACAATGAGCAGTTCTTC,CASSDRGISYNEQFF
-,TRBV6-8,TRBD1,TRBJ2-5,TGTGCCAGCAGTACCAGGTCCAGGGGGATGGACACCCAGTACTTC,CASSTRSRGMDTQYF
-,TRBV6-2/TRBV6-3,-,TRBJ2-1,TGTGCCAGCAGTTACGACGGTCGCCCAAATGAGCAGTTCTTC,CASSYDGRPNEQFF
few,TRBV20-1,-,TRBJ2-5,TGCAGTGCTAGAGATGGGGACCCCCAAGAGACCCAGTACTTC,CSARDGDPQETQYF
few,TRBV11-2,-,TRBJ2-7,TGTGCCAGCAGCTTAGACCTCTTGTACGAGCAGTACTTC,CASSLDLLYEQYF
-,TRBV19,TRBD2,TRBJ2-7,TGTGCCAGTAGACAACTAGCGGGGGCTACCTACGAGCAGTACTTC,CASRQLAGATYEQYF
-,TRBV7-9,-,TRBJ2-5,TGTGCCAGCAGCTTAGAGTCCTGGGGTCCCCTAGAAGAGACCCAGTACTTC,CASSLESWGPLEETQYF
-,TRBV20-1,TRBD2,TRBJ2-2,TGCAGTGCTAAGGGTCTAGCGGGAGGGCCGGGCACCGGGGAGCTGTTTTTT,CSAKGLAGGPGTGELFF
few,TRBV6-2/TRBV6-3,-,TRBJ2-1,TGTGCCAGCATCTCACGGGGGACAGCTTTCTACAATGAGCAGTTCTTC,CASISRGTAFYNEQFF
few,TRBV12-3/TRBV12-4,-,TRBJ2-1,TGTGCCAGCTCTAGGGTAAGCTCCTACAATGAGCAGTTCTTC,CASSRVSSYNEQFF
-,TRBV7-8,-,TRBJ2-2,TGTGCCAGCAGCTTAAGCCCGTTTGGCACCGGGGAGCTGTTTTTT,CASSLSPFGTGELFF